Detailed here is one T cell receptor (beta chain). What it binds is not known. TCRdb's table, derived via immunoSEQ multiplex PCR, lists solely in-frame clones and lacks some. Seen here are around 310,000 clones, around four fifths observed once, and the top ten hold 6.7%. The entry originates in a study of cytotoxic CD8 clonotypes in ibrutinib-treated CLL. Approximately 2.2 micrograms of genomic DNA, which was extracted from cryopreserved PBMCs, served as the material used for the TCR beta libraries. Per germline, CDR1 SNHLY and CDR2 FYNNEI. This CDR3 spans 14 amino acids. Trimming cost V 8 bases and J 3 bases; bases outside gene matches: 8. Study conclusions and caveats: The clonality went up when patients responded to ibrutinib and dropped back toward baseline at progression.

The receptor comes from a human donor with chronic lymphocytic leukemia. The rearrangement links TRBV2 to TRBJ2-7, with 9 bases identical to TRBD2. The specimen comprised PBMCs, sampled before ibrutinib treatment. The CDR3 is CASGPISGSYEQYF. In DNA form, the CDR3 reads TGTGCCAGCGGCCCGATTAGCGGGAGCTACGAGCAGTACTTC. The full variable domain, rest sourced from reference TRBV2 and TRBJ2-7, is EPEVTQTPSHQVTQMGQEVILRCVPISNHLYFYWYRQILGQKVEFLVSFYNNEISEKSEIFDDQFSVERPDGSNFTLKIRSTKLEDSAMYFCASGPISGSYEQYFGPGTRLTVT.